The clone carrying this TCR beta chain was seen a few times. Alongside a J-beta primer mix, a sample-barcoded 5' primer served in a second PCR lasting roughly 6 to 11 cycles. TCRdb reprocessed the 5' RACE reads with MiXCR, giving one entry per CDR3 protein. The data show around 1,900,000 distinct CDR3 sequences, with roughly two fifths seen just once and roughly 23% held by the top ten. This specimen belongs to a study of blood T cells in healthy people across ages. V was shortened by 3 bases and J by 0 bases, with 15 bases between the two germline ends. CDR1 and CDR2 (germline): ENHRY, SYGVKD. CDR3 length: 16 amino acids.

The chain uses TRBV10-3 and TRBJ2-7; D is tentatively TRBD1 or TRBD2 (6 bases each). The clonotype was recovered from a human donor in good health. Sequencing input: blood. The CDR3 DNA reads TGTGCCATCAGTGATCGGCGGGGACAAACCTCCTACGAGCAGTACTTC. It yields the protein CAISDRRGQTSYEQYF.